This T cell receptor (beta chain) was captured by sequencing in a study of CD8 T cells in Susac syndrome. There are 14 residues in the CDR3. Germline CDR1 is SNHLY and CDR2 is FYNNEI. The V gene lost 7 bases and the J gene lost 2 bases, with 13 bases spanning the gap. cDNA came from approximately 0.5 to 1 ug RNA primed by random hexamers. Amplification of TCR beta CDR3 across 54 Vbeta and 13 Jbeta was performed with immunoSEQ multiplex PCR. TCRdb fed the immunoSEQ multiplex PCR reads into MiXCR, producing one record per CDR3 protein. The sample holds 120,000 or so distinct CDR3 sequences, about 95% seen once. Notes on the study in general: The authors acknowledged that the study's TCR sequencing and HLA analysis involved relatively few individuals.

The authors sequenced TCR beta from blood CD8+ and CD4+ T cells. Purification of the CD8+ and CD4+ T cells relied on negative isolation, and TEMRA cells underwent FACS enrichment. Note on this clonotype: Its cognate antigen is unknown.

The J gene is TRBJ2-3, the V gene TRBV2; D might be TRBD2 (6 bases). This clonotype originated in a human donor with multiple sclerosis. The sequenced material came from CD4+ T cells from PBMCs. CDR3: CASKGAGFTDTQYF. The CDR3 DNA follows: TGTGCCAGCAAAGGGGCGGGATTCACAGATACGCAGTATTTT.